The text below deals with one T cell receptor beta chain. A second PCR of 7 to 11 cycles used a sample-barcoded 5' primer and a J-beta primer mix. TCRdb re-derived calls from the 5' RACE reads in MiXCR, one entry per CDR3 protein. Seen here are approximately 800,000 distinct CDR3 sequences, more than 55% observed once, and the top ten hold roughly 25%. This sample was taken from a study of blood T cells in healthy people across ages. Germline V CDR1 and CDR2: SGHRS, YFSETQ. The CDR3 is 18 residues long. V shed 4 bases and J 0 bases; nucleotides not matched to a gene: 7. V is TRBV5-1 and J is TRBJ2-3; TRBD2 matches 14 bases. This TCR derives from a man in his forties or fifties in good health. Sequenced: blood. The DNA of the CDR3 is TGCGCCAGCAGCAGGGGACTAGCGGGAGATACGAGCACAGATACGCAGTATTTT. This gives the protein CASSRGLAGDTSTDTQYF.